One sample yielded the 11 T cell receptor beta chains listed below, sequenced in a study of untreated major depressive disorder. Profiled with immunoSEQ multiplex PCR; TCRdb holds only in-frame clones, not every one. The profile covers about 21,000 clones, with 85% to 90% appearing a single time and approximately 0.47% taken by the ten largest. Material for sequencing was CD4+ T cells from PBMCs. The source is a woman in her thirties or forties in good health.

J is TRBJ2-6 and V is TRBV30, with a weak D call TRBD1 (6 bases). Between the trimmed V and J ends, which lost 3 bases and 0 bases, there was a span of 15 bases. The V gene's germline CDR1 is GTSNPN and CDR2 SVGIG (reference sequence). The CDR3 covers 17 residues. CDR3 sequence: CAWRRGRLISGANVLTF. The CDR3 bases are TGTGCCTGGAGAAGGGGGAGACTGATCTCTGGGGCCAACGTCCTGACTTTC.

The chain is built from TRBV10-3 and TRBJ2-3, with 10 bases aligning to TRBD1. Germline lookup yields CDR1 ENHRY and CDR2 SYGVKD. V shed 2 bases, J shed 5 bases, and the junction held 4 bases outside the gene matches. The CDR3 consists of 15 residues. The CDR3 DNA follows: TGTGCCATCAGTGAGCCGGGACAGGGGAAAGATACGCAGTATTTT. Translation: CAISEPGQGKDTQYF.

This rearrangement joins TRBV6-5 to TRBJ2-1; 10 nucleotides line up with TRBD1. CDR3 length equals 13 residues. Trimming removed 6 bases from V and 9 bases from J; junction bases left unmatched: 5. Germline CDR1 reads MNHEY; CDR2 reads SVGAGI. For the CDR3, the DNA is TGTGCCAGCAGCCCCGGACAGGGGGGTGAGCAGTTCTTC. Protein product: CASSPGQGGEQFF.

This clone is deemed medium-sized. This chain uses TRBV10-1 with TRBJ2-7; D remains unclear. In germline, CDR1 is WNHNN, CDR2 SYGVQD (reference sequence). This CDR3 is 12 amino acids long. V was trimmed by 4 bases and J by 9 bases, leaving 13 bases between them. This chain's CDR3 is CASSVVPSVQYV. The CDR3 nucleotides are TGCGCCAGCAGTGTCGTACCGTCGGTGCAGTACGTC.

This chain joins TRBV5-4 and TRBJ1-2; 10 bases line up with TRBD1. The V gene's germline CDR1 is SGHNT and CDR2 YYREEE (reference sequence). V gave up 3 bases and J gave up 8 bases; unmatched junction bases: 10. This CDR3 is 15 amino acids long. The CDR3 DNA reads TGTGCCAGCAGCTACCGGGACAGGGGCTCGGGGGGCTACACCTTC. This encodes CASSYRDRGSGGYTF.

The gene calls are TRBV30 and TRBJ1-3, with D maybe TRBD1 (6 bases). V was pared by 2 bases and J by 4 bases, with 15 bases between. Germline-derived CDR1 and CDR2 are GTSNPN and SVGIG (reference sequence). The CDR3 is 15 residues long. The CDR3 reads CAWSTHGQWGNTIYF. Here the CDR3 DNA reads TGTGCCTGGAGTACGCACGGACAGTGGGGAAACACCATATATTTT.

This sequence joins TRBV11-3 and TRBJ1-2; 7 bases agree with TRBD1. The trim removed 3 bases at V and 1 base at J, leaving 11 bases unmatched. Germline CDR1 and CDR2: SGHNT and YENEEA. The CDR3 is 17 amino acids. The CDR3 DNA reads TGTGCCAGCAGCTTCGGATTCGGACAGGAAGGTAACTATGGCTACACCTTC. Its translation: CASSFGFGQEGNYGYTF.

V usage is TRBV25-1 and J usage is TRBJ2-1; D perhaps matches TRBD2 (6 bases). The CDR3 totals 13 residues. Trimming stripped 4 bases from V and 6 bases from J, with 10 bases between. Germline V gene data show CDR1 as MGHDK and CDR2 as SYGVNS. Here the CDR3 reads CASSGDFTNEQFF. The DNA for the CDR3 is TGTGCCAGCAGTGGGGACTTTACCAATGAGCAGTTCTTC.

The CDR3 coding sequence is TGTGCCAGCAGCTTAACTAGCGGGAGATCTGATACGCAGTATTTT. Protein: CASSLTSGRSDTQYF. The chain is built from TRBV7-2 and TRBJ2-3; 11 bases are shared with TRBD2. This CDR3 is 15 amino acids long. Germline-derived CDR1 and CDR2 are SGHTA and FQGNSA. The V gene end was trimmed by 2 bases and the J gene end by 6 bases; junction bases not matched to a gene: 4.

The chain is built from TRBV4-1 and TRBJ2-1, with D perhaps matching TRBD1 or TRBD2 (5 bases each). Germline CDR1 and CDR2: MGHRA and YSYEKL. The CDR3 extends over 20 amino acids. V was trimmed by 2 bases and J by 0 bases, leaving 23 bases between them. CDR3 sequence: CASSQPPAGAPSRSYNEQFF. The CDR3 nucleotides read TGCGCCAGCAGCCAACCCCCGGCTGGGGCTCCTAGCCGCTCCTACAATGAGCAGTTCTTC.

The rearrangement uses TRBV5-1 and TRBJ2-1; 8 bases agree with TRBD2. This CDR3 region has 14 residues. Trimming at V came to 5 bases and at J to 2 bases, leaving 3 bases not matched to a gene. The germline gives CDR1 SGHRS, CDR2 YFSETQ. The CDR3 DNA is TGCGCCAGCAGTGCGCGGGGGGCCTACAATGAGCAGTTCTTC. This encodes CASSARGAYNEQFF.